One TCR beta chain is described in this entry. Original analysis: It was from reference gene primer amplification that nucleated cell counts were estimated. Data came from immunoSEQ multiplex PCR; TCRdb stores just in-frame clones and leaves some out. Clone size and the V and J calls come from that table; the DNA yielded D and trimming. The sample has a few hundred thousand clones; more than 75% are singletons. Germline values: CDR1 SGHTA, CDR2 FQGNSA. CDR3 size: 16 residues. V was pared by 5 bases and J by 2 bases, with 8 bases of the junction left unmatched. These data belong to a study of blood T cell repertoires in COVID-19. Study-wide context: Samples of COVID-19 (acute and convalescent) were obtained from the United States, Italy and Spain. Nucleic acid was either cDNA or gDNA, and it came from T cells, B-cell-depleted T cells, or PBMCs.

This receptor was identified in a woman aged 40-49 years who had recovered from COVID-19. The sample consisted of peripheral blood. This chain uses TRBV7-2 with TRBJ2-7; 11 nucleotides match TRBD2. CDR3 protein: CASSPGSGRATYEQYF. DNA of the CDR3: TGTGCCAGCAGCCCGGGTAGCGGGAGGGCCACCTACGAGCAGTACTTC.